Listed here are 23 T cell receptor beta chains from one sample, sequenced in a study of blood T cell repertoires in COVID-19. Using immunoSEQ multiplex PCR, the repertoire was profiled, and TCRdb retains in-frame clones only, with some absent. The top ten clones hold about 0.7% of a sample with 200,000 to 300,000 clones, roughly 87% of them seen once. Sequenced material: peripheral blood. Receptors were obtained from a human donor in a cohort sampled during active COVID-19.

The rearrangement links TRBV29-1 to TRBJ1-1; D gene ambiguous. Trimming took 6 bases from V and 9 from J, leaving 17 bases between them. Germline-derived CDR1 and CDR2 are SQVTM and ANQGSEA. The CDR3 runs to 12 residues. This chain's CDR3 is CSVFLGRAQAFF. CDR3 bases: TGCAGCGTATTCCTAGGCAGAGCGCAAGCTTTCTTT. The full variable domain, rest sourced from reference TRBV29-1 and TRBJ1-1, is SAVISQKPSRDICQRGTSLTIQCQVDSQVTMMFWYRQQPGQSLTLIATANQGSEATYESGFVIDKFPISRPNLTFSTLTVSNMSPEDSSIYLCSVFLGRAQAFFGQGTRLTVV.

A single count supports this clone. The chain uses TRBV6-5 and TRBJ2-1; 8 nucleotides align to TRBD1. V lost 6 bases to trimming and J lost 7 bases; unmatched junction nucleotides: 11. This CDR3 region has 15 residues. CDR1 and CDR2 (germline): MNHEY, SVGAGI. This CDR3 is CASRRTGTLRNEQFF. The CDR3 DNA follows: TGTGCCAGCAGACGGACAGGGACGCTGAGAAATGAGCAGTTCTTC.

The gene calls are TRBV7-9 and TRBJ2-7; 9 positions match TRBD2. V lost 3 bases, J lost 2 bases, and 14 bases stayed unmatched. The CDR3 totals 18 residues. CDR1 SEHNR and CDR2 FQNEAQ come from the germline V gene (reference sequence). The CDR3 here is CASSLSLATREGTYEQYF. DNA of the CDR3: TGTGCCAGCAGCTTGAGCCTAGCTACGCGGGAGGGGACCTACGAGCAGTACTTC. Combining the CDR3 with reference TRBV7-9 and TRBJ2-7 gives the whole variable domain DTGVSQNPRHKITKRGQNVTFRCDPISEHNRLYWYRQTLGQGPEFLTYFQNEAQLEKSRLLSDRFSAERPKGSFSTLEIQRTEQGDSAMYLCASSLSLATREGTYEQYFGPGTRLTVT.

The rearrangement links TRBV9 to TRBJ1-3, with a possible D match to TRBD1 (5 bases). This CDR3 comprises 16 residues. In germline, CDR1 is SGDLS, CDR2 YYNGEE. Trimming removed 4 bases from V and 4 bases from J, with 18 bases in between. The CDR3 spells CASSPPDWGKGNTIYF. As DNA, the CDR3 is TGTGCCAGCAGCCCCCCGGATTGGGGCAAGGGAAACACCATATATTTT. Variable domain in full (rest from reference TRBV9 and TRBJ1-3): DSGVTQTPKHLITATGQRVTLRCSPRSGDLSVYWYQQSLDQGLQFLIQYYNGEERAKGNILERFSAQQFPDLHSELNLSSLELGDSALYFCASSPPDWGKGNTIYFGEGSWLTVV.

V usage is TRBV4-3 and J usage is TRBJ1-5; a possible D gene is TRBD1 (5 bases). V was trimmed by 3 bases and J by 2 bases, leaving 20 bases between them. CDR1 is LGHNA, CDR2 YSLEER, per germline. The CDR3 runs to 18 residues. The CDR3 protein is CASSQSPVGEEGNQPQHF. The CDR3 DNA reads TGCGCCAGCAGCCAGAGCCCGGTGGGGGAGGAGGGCAATCAGCCCCAGCATTTT.

The CDR3 DNA reads as TGTGCCAGCAGCGCCGGGACTAGCGGAGTAGGGCAGTACTTC. Amino acid sequence: CASSAGTSGVGQYF. The chain carries TRBV9 and TRBJ2-7; TRBD2 matches at 11 bases. Germline-derived CDR1 and CDR2 are SGDLS and YYNGEE. Trimming took 3 bases from V and 9 from J; bases not matched to a gene: 8. The CDR3 runs 14 residues.

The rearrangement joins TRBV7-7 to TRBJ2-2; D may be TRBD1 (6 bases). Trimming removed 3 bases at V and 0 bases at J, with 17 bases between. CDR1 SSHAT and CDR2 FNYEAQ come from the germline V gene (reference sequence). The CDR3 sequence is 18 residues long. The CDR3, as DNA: TGTGCCAGCAGCTTTCGGGCCCCGGGACATGCGAACACCGGGGAGCTGTTTTTT. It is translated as CASSFRAPGHANTGELFF.

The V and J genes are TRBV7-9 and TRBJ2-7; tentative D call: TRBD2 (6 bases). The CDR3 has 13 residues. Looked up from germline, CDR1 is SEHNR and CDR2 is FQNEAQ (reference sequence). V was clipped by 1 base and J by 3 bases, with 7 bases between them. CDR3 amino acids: CASSLGLDYEQYF. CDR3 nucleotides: TGTGCCAGCAGCTTAGGACTAGACTACGAGCAGTACTTC.

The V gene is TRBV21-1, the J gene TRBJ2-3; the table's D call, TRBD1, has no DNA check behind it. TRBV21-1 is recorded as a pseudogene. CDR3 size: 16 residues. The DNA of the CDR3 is TGTGCCAGCAGCAACCCCGACGGCAGGGACACAGATACGCAGTATTTT. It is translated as CASSNPDGRDTDTQYF.

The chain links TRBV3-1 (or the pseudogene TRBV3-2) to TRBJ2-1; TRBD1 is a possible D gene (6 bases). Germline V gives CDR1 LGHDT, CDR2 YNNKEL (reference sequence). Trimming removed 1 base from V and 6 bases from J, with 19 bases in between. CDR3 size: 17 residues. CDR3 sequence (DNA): TGTGCCAGCAGCCAAGGATCTTTTGCTACAGGGCTCAATGAGCAGTTCTTC. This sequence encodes CASSQGSFATGLNEQFF.

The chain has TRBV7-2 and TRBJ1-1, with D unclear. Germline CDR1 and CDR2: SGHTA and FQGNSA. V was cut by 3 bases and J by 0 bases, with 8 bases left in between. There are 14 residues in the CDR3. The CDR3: CASSFRFMNTEAFF. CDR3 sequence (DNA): TGTGCCAGCAGCTTCAGATTTATGAACACTGAAGCTTTCTTT.

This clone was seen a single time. The CDR3, as DNA: TGCGCCAGCAGCCAAGATTGGGTTTCTGGCGGGTGGCAAGAGACCCAGTACTTC. Translation gives CASSQDWVSGGWQETQYF. This chain uses TRBV4-3 with TRBJ2-5; a possible D gene is TRBD2 (5 bases). CDR3 length: 18 residues. V dropped 0 bases and J dropped 2 bases, with 19 bases sitting between them. In germline, CDR1 is LGHNA, CDR2 YSLEER.

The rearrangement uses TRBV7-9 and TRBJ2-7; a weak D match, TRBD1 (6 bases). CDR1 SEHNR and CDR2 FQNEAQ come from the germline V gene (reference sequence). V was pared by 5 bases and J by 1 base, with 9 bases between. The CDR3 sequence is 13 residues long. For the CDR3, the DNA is TGTGCCAGCAGCACAGGGACGTCCTACGAGCAGTACTTC. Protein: CASSTGTSYEQYF.

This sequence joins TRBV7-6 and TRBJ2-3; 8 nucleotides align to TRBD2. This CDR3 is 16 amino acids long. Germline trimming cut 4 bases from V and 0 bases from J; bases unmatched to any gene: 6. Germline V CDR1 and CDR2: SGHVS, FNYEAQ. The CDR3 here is CASSYRLAYSTDTQYF. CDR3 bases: TGTGCCAGCAGCTACCGACTAGCGTATAGCACAGATACGCAGTATTTT. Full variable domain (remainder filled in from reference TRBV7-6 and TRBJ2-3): GAGVSQSPRYKVTKRGQDVALRCDPISGHVSLYWYRQALGQGPEFLTYFNYEAQQDKSGLPNDRFSAERPEGSISTLTIQRTEQRDSAMYRCASSYRLAYSTDTQYFGPGTRLTVL.

The CDR3 reads CASSLGPGEKLFF. Written as DNA, the CDR3 is TGTGCCAGCAGTTTAGGGCCAGGGGAAAAACTGTTTTTT. This chain uses TRBV12-3 or TRBV12-4 with TRBJ1-4; D is perhaps TRBD1 (5 bases). V was cut by 1 base and J by 8 bases, with 8 bases left in between. CDR3 size: 13 residues.

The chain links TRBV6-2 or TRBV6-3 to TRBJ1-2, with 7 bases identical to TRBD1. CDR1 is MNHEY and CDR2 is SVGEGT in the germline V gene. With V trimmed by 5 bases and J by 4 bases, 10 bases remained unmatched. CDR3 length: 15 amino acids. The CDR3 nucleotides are TGTGCCAGCAGTAGACTTCCGGGGACAGCCTATGGCTACACCTTC. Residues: CASSRLPGTAYGYTF.

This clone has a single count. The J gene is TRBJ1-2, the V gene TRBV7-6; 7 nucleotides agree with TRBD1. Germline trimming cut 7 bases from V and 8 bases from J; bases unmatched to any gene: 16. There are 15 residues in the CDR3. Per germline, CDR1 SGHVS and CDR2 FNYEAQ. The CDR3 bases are TGTGCCAGCAATCAGGCGCCGGGACAGAAGAGCGGCTACACCTTC. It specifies CASNQAPGQKSGYTF. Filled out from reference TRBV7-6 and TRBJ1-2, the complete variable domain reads GAGVSQSPRYKVTKRGQDVALRCDPISGHVSLYWYRQALGQGPEFLTYFNYEAQQDKSGLPNDRFSAERPEGSISTLTIQRTEQRDSAMYRCASNQAPGQKSGYTFGSGTRLTVV.

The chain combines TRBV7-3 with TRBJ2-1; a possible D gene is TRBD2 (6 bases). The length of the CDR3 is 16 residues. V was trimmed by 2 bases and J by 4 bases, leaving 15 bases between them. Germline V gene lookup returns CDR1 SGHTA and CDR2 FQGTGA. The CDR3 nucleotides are TGTGCCAGCAGCTTATTCCGTCGGGAGAGGTACAATGAGCAGTTCTTC. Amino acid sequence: CASSLFRRERYNEQFF.

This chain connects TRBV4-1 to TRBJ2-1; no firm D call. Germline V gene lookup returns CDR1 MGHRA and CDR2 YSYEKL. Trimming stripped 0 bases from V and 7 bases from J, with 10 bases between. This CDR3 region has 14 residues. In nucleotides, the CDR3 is TGCGCCAGCAGCCAAGATTACGCTAAGAATGAGCAGTTCTTC. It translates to CASSQDYAKNEQFF.

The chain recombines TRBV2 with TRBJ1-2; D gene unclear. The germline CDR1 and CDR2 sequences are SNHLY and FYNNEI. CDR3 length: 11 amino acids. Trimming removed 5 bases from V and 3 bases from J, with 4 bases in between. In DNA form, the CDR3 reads TGTGCCAGCAGTCCTGACTATGGCTACACCTTC. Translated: CASSPDYGYTF.

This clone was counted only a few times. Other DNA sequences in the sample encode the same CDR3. CDR3 in amino acids: CASSPPGQGNTEAFF. Written as DNA, the CDR3 is TGTGCCAGCTCACCACCAGGACAGGGGAACACTGAAGCTTTCTTT. The chain combines TRBV18 with TRBJ1-1; 8 bases are shared with TRBD1. V gave up 0 bases and J gave up 1 base; unmatched junction bases: 1. CDR1 is KGHSH and CDR2 is LQKENI in the germline V gene. This CDR3 comprises 15 residues.

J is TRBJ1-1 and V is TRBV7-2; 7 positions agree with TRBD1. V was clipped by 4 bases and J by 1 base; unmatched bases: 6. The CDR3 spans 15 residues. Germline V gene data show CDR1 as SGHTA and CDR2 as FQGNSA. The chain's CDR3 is CASSSNQGGNTEAFF. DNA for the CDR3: TGTGCCAGCAGCTCCAACCAGGGGGGGAACACTGAAGCTTTCTTT.

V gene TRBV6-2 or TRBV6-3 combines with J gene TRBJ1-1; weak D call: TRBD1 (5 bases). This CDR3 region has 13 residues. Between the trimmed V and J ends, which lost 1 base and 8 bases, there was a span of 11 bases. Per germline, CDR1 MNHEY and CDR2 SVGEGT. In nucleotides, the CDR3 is TGTGCCAGCAGTTACTGGGGCCAGCCAGAAGCTTTCTTT. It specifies CASSYWGQPEAFF.